Below, one T cell receptor beta chain is given with its context. The antigen is not known. The sample comes from a study of OX40 agonist ivuxolimab in advanced cancers. Study-level information: Given to patients was ivuxolimab, an agonistic anti-OX40 (CD134) antibody. General study findings and limits: Some nonresponders additionally presented with little normalized T-cell clonal expansion. Blood T cells, both CD4+ and CD8+, expanded clonally by week 6 at 0.1 to 3.0 mg/kg.

Repertoires were generated with immunoSEQ multiplex PCR, while TCRdb's copy carries only in-frame clones and drops some. Among about 86,000 clones listed, approximately 90% were seen once. Material: CD4+ or CD8+ T cells sorted from blood, obtained in a trial of the OX40 agonist ivuxolimab. The sequence was collected from an adult with an advanced solid tumor such as melanoma, head and neck, liver or kidney cancer.

In nucleotides, the CDR3 is TGTGCCAGCAGTTTTATAGGGGTCGACTATGGCTACACCTTC. This encodes CASSFIGVDYGYTF. This chain joins TRBV28 and TRBJ1-2; maybe TRBD1 (5 bases). Germline-derived CDR1 and CDR2 are MDHEN and SYDVKM. The CDR3 contains 14 residues. Deletions cut 3 bases from V and 3 bases from J, with 11 bases between.